The clone carrying this T cell receptor beta chain has more than one count but fewer than ten. Antigen unknown. The CDR3 spans 13 residues. Germline V gives CDR1 LNHDA, CDR2 SQIVND (reference sequence). Trimming shortened V by 3 bases and J by 10 bases, and 12 bases separated the two germline ends. Here immunoSEQ multiplex PCR was the method, and the copy in TCRdb shows in-frame clones only, minus some. The profile shows 950,000 to 1,100,000 clones, 65% to 80% of them singletons. This entry belongs to a study of shared clonotypes between healthy human individuals. Study as a whole: Researchers drew samples from a couple of women and three men aged 18 to 49.

Study-level results: For naive CD4 cells, roughly 4.8% of clonotypes were shared across a few donors.

Source material: memory CD4+ T cells sorted from blood. Subset indicated: CD45RA-negative fraction. This sequence was found in a young man in good health. The genes are TRBV19 and TRBJ1-4; unclear D gene. CDR3 DNA sequence: TGTGCCAGTAGTATGCCTCTTTCGGGAAAACTGTTTTTT. It is translated as CASSMPLSGKLFF.